A single sample gave rise to the 20 T cell receptor beta chains below, sequenced in a study of blood T cell repertoires in COVID-19. Some clones are missing from TCRdb's copy, which holds only in-frame ones; the method was immunoSEQ multiplex PCR. The sample shows approximately 390,000 clones, around 87% of them seen only once. Sequenced sample: peripheral blood. The receptors were gathered from an older woman with COVID-19, enrolled during active disease.

This rearrangement joins TRBV3-1 (or the pseudogene TRBV3-2) to TRBJ2-1, with TRBD2 matching 10 bases. In germline, CDR1 is LGHDT, CDR2 YNNKEL (reference sequence). The V segment lost 0 bases and the J segment 7 bases; nucleotides outside the gene matches: 3. The CDR3 spans 15 residues. CDR3 sequence: CASSQDPSGGNEQFF. DNA for the CDR3: TGTGCCAGCAGCCAAGATCCTAGCGGGGGTAATGAGCAGTTCTTC.

The rearrangement joins TRBV7-9 to TRBJ2-5; TRBD1 is a possible D gene (5 bases). The length of the CDR3 is 14 residues. Between the trimmed V and J ends, which lost 4 bases and 0 bases, there was a span of 9 bases. Germline V CDR1 and CDR2: SEHNR, FQNEAQ (reference sequence). Written as DNA, the CDR3 is TGTGCCAGCAGCTCCGGACACAACCAAGAGACCCAGTACTTC. Translating gives CASSSGHNQETQYF.

The chain couples TRBV11-2 to TRBJ2-3; 8 bases map to TRBD2. Losses at the gene ends were 4 bases for V and 5 bases for J; bases not matched to a gene: 8. The CDR3 runs to 15 residues. Germline CDR1 SGHAT, CDR2 FQNNGV. As DNA, the CDR3 is TGTGCCAGCAGCTCCCGGACTAGCTTCGGAGATACGCAGTATTTT. It codes for CASSSRTSFGDTQYF.

V is TRBV28 and J is TRBJ1-4; the match to TRBD1 covers 9 bases. The CDR3 loop spans 16 amino acids. Trimming took 6 bases from V and 4 from J; bases not matched to a gene: 9. Germline loops: CDR1 MDHEN, CDR2 SYDVKM. The CDR3 is CASSWDRVYGNEKLFF. Written as DNA, the CDR3 is TGTGCCAGCAGCTGGGACAGGGTTTACGGTAATGAAAAACTGTTTTTT.

This rearrangement joins TRBV5-6 to TRBJ1-1; D ambiguous. CDR3 length: 11 amino acids. V was shortened by 2 bases and J by 7 bases, with 6 bases between the two germline ends. From germline, CDR1 is SGHDT and CDR2 YYEEEE. The CDR3, as DNA: TGTGCCAGCAGCTTAGGGAGTGAAGCTTTCTTT. Translating gives CASSLGSEAFF.

The chain uses TRBV18 and TRBJ1-4; TRBD1 might be the D (6 bases). The germline CDR1 and CDR2 sequences are KGHSH and LQKENI. Between the trimmed V and J ends, which lost 5 bases and 1 base, there was a span of 8 bases. This CDR3 comprises 14 residues. The CDR3 sequence is CASSSTGTNEKLFF. The CDR3 nucleotides read TGTGCCAGCTCATCGACAGGAACTAATGAAAAACTGTTTTTT.

The CDR3 nucleotides read TGTGCCAGCAGCAAAAATTGGCAGGGTGATGAAAAACTGTTTTTT. Translation gives CASSKNWQGDEKLFF. This sequence joins TRBV7-9 and TRBJ1-4; D might be TRBD1 (5 bases). Trimming took 5 bases from V and 6 from J, leaving 16 bases between them. The germline gives CDR1 SEHNR, CDR2 FQNEAQ (reference sequence). This CDR3 has 15 amino acids.

The rearrangement joins TRBV5-4 to TRBJ2-5; D is perhaps TRBD2 (5 bases). Looked up from germline, CDR1 is SGHNT and CDR2 is YYREEE (reference sequence). The CDR3 extends over 17 amino acids. V was clipped by 4 bases and J by 1 base, with 20 bases between them. In DNA, the CDR3 is TGTGCCAGCAGCGCCGGGGAAAGTAGGGTGACCCAAGAGACCCAGTACTTC. This sequence encodes CASSAGESRVTQETQYF.

V usage is TRBV6-5 and J usage is TRBJ2-2; possibly TRBD1 for D (5 bases). Between the trimmed V and J ends, which lost 6 bases and 1 base, there was a span of 9 bases. Germline CDR1 and CDR2: MNHEY and SVGAGI. The length of the CDR3 is 14 residues. The CDR3, as DNA: TGTGCCAGCAGGACAGCCTTGAACACCGGGGAGCTGTTTTTT. Translated: CASRTALNTGELFF.

The genes are TRBV6-5 and TRBJ2-1, with TRBD2 matching over 9 bases. Germline CDR1 is MNHEY and CDR2 is SVGAGI. The CDR3 is made up of 15 amino acids. V lost 10 bases, J lost 10 bases, and 17 bases stayed unmatched. The CDR3 DNA is TGTGCCACCAAGGGAGGCCTAGCGGGGTTAAGGGAGCAGTTCTTC. This codes for CATKGGLAGLREQFF.

The chain combines TRBV30 with TRBJ1-4, with TRBD1 matching 8 bases. Germline loops: CDR1 GTSNPN, CDR2 SVGIG (reference sequence). V shed 4 bases, J shed 8 bases, and the junction held 6 bases outside the gene matches. The CDR3 runs 13 residues. The CDR3: CAWNGQGGEKLFF. The CDR3, as DNA: TGTGCCTGGAACGGACAGGGTGGAGAAAAACTGTTTTTT.

The CDR3 here is CSAMTDYGYTF. The CDR3 region has the DNA TGCAGTGCCATGACAGATTATGGCTACACCTTC. The rearrangement links TRBV20-1 to TRBJ1-2, with D tentatively TRBD1 (5 bases). CDR3 length equals 11 residues. V lost 6 bases, J lost 5 bases, and 10 bases lay in between. Germline CDR1 DFQATT, CDR2 SNEGSKA (reference sequence).

The chain employs TRBV7-9 and TRBJ2-5; 13 nucleotides match TRBD2. With V trimmed by 5 bases and J by 5 bases, 8 bases remained unmatched. The CDR3 has 16 amino acids. The germline V gene has CDR1 SEHNR and CDR2 FQNEAQ (reference sequence). The CDR3 region has the DNA TGTGCCAGCAGCCTCCGACTAGCGGGGGGTGGGGAGACCCAGTACTTC. This translates into CASSLRLAGGGETQYF.

The table lists this clone with a few counts. The V call is TRBV2, the J call TRBJ2-2, with 12 nucleotides matching TRBD1. This CDR3 is built from 15 residues. The germline CDR1 and CDR2 sequences are SNHLY and FYNNEI. V shed 6 bases and J 5 bases; nucleotides not matched to a gene: 4. The CDR3 bases are TGTGCCAGCAGGAAGGGACAGGGGGCGACCGGGGAGCTGTTTTTT. The encoded protein is CASRKGQGATGELFF.

The chain combines TRBV20-1 with TRBJ2-1; 7 bases agree with TRBD2. Germline-derived CDR1 and CDR2 are DFQATT and SNEGSKA (reference sequence). V was clipped by 0 bases and J by 15 bases; unmatched bases: 5. The CDR3 has 11 amino acids. CDR3 nucleotide sequence: TGCAGTGCTAGAGAGAGCGGGAATGGGTTCTTC. It yields the protein CSARESGNGFF.

The V gene is TRBV6-6, the J gene TRBJ2-2; 11 nucleotides match TRBD2. The V gene's germline CDR1 is MNHNY and CDR2 SVGAGI (reference sequence). The CDR3 loop spans 16 amino acids. The J segment lost 8 bases and the V segment lost 5 bases, leaving 10 bases of the junction unmatched. The CDR3 nucleotides read TGTGCCAGCAGTGCCGGGACTAGCGGCCGGAGGGGGGAGCTGTTTTTT. Translation: CASSAGTSGRRGELFF.

The sample holds a few counts of this clone. The chain joins TRBV9 to TRBJ1-6; D gene ambiguous. Trimming removed 2 bases at V and 9 bases at J, with 12 bases between. This CDR3 has 14 residues. Germline V gene data show CDR1 as SGDLS and CDR2 as YYNGEE. The CDR3 bases are TGTGCCAGCAGCGTGGGCCCACTAGGTTCACCCCTCCACTTT. Its protein is CASSVGPLGSPLHF.

This chain links TRBV6-5 with TRBJ2-2; possible D gene TRBD2, 6 bases. From germline, CDR1 is MNHEY and CDR2 SVGAGI. V was shortened by 6 bases and J by 6 bases, with 14 bases between the two germline ends. The CDR3 contains 14 residues. The CDR3: CASRWKGGPGELFF. The CDR3 nucleotides read TGTGCCAGCAGGTGGAAGGGAGGTCCCGGGGAGCTGTTTTTT.

The rearrangement uses TRBV12-5 and TRBJ1-3; tentatively, D is TRBD1 (5 bases). In germline, CDR1 is LGHNT, CDR2 FRNRAP. V was shortened by 3 bases and J by 0 bases, with 18 bases between the two germline ends. The CDR3 has 18 amino acids. CDR3 nucleotides: TGTGCTAGTGGTTTCACCAGGGACTCCACCAGCTCTGGAAACACCATATATTTT. Protein sequence: CASGFTRDSTSSGNTIYF.

The chain has TRBV29-1 and TRBJ1-2; a possible D gene is TRBD1 (5 bases). The CDR3 has 13 residues. Per the germline V gene, CDR1 is SQVTM and CDR2 is ANQGSEA. V gave up 4 bases and J gave up 2 bases, with 11 bases separating them. CDR3 DNA sequence: TGCAGCGTTGTAGGGGTATTGAACTATGGCTACACCTTC. Its translation: CSVVGVLNYGYTF. Variable domain in full (rest from reference TRBV29-1 and TRBJ1-2): SAVISQKPSRDICQRGTSLTIQCQVDSQVTMMFWYRQQPGQSLTLIATANQGSEATYESGFVIDKFPISRPNLTFSTLTVSNMSPEDSSIYLCSVVGVLNYGYTFGSGTRLTVV.